A selection of T cell receptor beta chains follows, all from one sample in a study of human thymus T cells. Produced via immunoSEQ multiplex PCR; TCRdb's table is partial and in-frame only. This sample yields around 45,000 clones, of which 85% to 95% are seen a single time; under 0.2% belongs to the top ten. The sequencing sample was made of blood. Receptor source: a girl under three years old with a congenital heart defect but otherwise immunologically healthy. The CDR3 runs from the conserved cysteine through the conserved F or W. A D gene is named only where the DNA matches it firmly. Size tells how often a clone was seen (once, few, many) or the class of an expanded clone, and some rows leave it out.

j_call v_call clone_size d_call cdr3_nt cdr3_aa
TRBJ2-7 TRBV5-1 NA NA TGCGCCAGCAGCTTGAGTCCAGGACCATACGAGCAGTACTTC CASSLSPGPYEQYF
TRBJ2-1 TRBV19 NA NA TGTGCCAGTAGTATTACTCCTAGGCGATCCTACAATGAGCAGTTCTTC CASSITPRRSYNEQFF
TRBJ2-1 TRBV7-2 NA TRBD2 TGTGCCAGCAGCCCGTTAGCGGGAGGGGTGAACAATGAGCAGTTCTTC CASSPLAGGVNNEQFF
TRBJ1-1 TRBV18 NA TRBD1 TGTGCCAGCTCACCACGGACAGGGAATGTGATTGGCACTGAAGCTTTCTTT CASSPRTGNVIGTEAFF
TRBJ2-3 TRBV10-3 NA NA TGTGCCATCAGTGAGTCGACCGGATGGGGCACAGATACGCAGTATTTT CAISESTGWGTDTQYF
TRBJ2-1 TRBV5-1 NA NA TGCGCCAGCAGCCCTGGAGTTGCGGGGAGCTCCTACAATGAGCAGTTCTTC CASSPGVAGSSYNEQFF
TRBJ2-1 TRBV7-9 NA NA TGTGCCAGCAGCTTAATAAATCGGGGTTACTACAATGAGCAGTTCTTC CASSLINRGYYNEQFF
TRBJ1-5 TRBV19 NA NA TGTGCCAGTCGAACCCCAGGACAGCCCCTATTTTGGCCCCAGCATTTT CASRTPGQPLFWPQHF
TRBJ1-2 TRBV30 NA TRBD1 TGTGCCTGGATGACTCCCGGGACAGGGGAGGGTGGCTACACCTTC CAWMTPGTGEGGYTF
TRBJ2-1 TRBV7-2 NA NA TGTGCCAGCAGCATGCGGGGCAATGAGCAGTTCTTC CASSMRGNEQFF
TRBJ2-7 TRBV4-2 few NA TGTGCCAGCAGCCAAGATTGGCCGGCCTCCGGGTCAACCTACGAGCAGTACTTC CASSQDWPASGSTYEQYF
TRBJ2-7 TRBV11-2 NA TRBD1 TGTGCCAGCAGGTCCCTAGGGACAGGTTCCTACGAGCAGTACTTC CASRSLGTGSYEQYF
TRBJ1-5 TRBV5-1 NA NA TGCGCCAGCAGCTGGGACTGGAATCAGCCCCAGCATTTT CASSWDWNQPQHF
TRBJ2-7 TRBV6-5 NA TRBD2 TGTGCCAGCAGTTCTCGAAAGCGGGAAGGCTCCTACGAGCAGTACTTC CASSSRKREGSYEQYF
TRBJ1-3 TRBV7-2 NA NA TGTGCCAGCAGCTTAGGGGGACTCGGAGGAAACACCATATATTTT CASSLGGLGGNTIYF
TRBJ2-1 TRBV6-1 once NA TGTGCCAGCAGTGGGAACACAGGGTACAATGAGCAGTTCTTC CASSGNTGYNEQFF
TRBJ2-1 TRBV19 NA NA TGTGCCAGTAGTGCCCTATACAATGAGCAGTTCTTC CASSALYNEQFF
TRBJ1-2 TRBV29-1 NA NA TGCAGCATTGTCCTCGGGGGCGGCGATCTCTATGGCTACACCTTC CSIVLGGGDLYGYTF
TRBJ1-2 TRBV20-1 NA NA TGCAGTGCTAGGGGAAGAGCAAGCTACACCTTC CSARGRASYTF
TRBJ1-2 TRBV10-3 NA NA TGTGCCATCAGGGGATTACAGGGTCTAGGAGGCTACACCTTC CAIRGLQGLGGYTF
TRBJ2-7 TRBV6-6 NA TRBD2 TGTGCCAGCAGCGAAGGGACTAGCGTCTCCTACGAGCAGTACTTC CASSEGTSVSYEQYF
TRBJ2-2 TRBV2 NA NA TGTGCCAGCAGACTAGACCACAGGGACGGGGAGCTGTTTTTT CASRLDHRDGELFF
TRBJ1-1 TRBV5-6 NA NA TGTGCCAGCAGCCTTCGTTGGGCGAAGCGGATAAAGGGCACTGAAGCTTTCTTT CASSLRWAKRIKGTEAFF
TRBJ2-5 TRBV6-1 NA NA TGTGCCAGCATCACTGGGGGGCAAGAGACCCAGTACTTC CASITGGQETQYF
TRBJ2-1 TRBV5-1 NA TRBD2 TGCGCCAGCAGCCGAGGGACTAGCGGGGAGCAGTTCTTC CASSRGTSGEQFF
TRBJ2-5 TRBV19 NA TRBD1 TGTGCCAGTAGTCTTGACAGGGAAGAGACCCAGTACTTC CASSLDREETQYF
TRBJ2-1 TRBV7-2 NA NA TGTGCCAGCAGCTTAAGCGCCTCTTACAATGAGCAGTTCTTC CASSLSASYNEQFF
TRBJ2-7 TRBV4-1 NA TRBD2 TGCGCCAGCAGCCACGGACTAGCGGGGCTAAGGAGGGGGGCCTACGAGCAGTACTTC CASSHGLAGLRRGAYEQYF
TRBJ2-3 TRBV15 NA NA TGTGCCACCAGCAGCCGAATCTGGGAAGGCACAGATACGCAGTATTTT CATSSRIWEGTDTQYF
TRBJ1-4 TRBV7-8 NA NA TGTGCCAGCAGCTTAGATCCAGGGACACCAAATGAAAAACTGTTTTTT CASSLDPGTPNEKLFF
TRBJ2-7 TRBV6-1 NA NA TGTGCCAGCGGGGAGGTCAGCGGACCGTACTACGAGCAGTACTTC CASGEVSGPYYEQYF
TRBJ2-1 TRBV7-9 NA TRBD2 TGTGCCAGCCCCTCTTTGACTAGCGGGATATACAATGAGCAGTTCTTC CASPSLTSGIYNEQFF
TRBJ1-1 TRBV28 NA NA TGTGCCAGCACCCGGACGGATGTGAACACTGAAGCTTTCTTT CASTRTDVNTEAFF
TRBJ2-1 TRBV28 NA NA TGTGCCAGCAGTTTAAATGCGGAGGTCTACAATGAGCAGTTCTTC CASSLNAEVYNEQFF
TRBJ2-3 TRBV4-2 NA TRBD2 TGTGCCAGCAGCCAAGATATGGCCGAAGGACTAGCGGGAGGCTCAGATACGCAGTATTTT CASSQDMAEGLAGGSDTQYF
TRBJ2-7 TRBV2 once TRBD1 TGTGCCAGCCTAGACAGGGTCTACGAGCAGTACTTC CASLDRVYEQYF
TRBJ2-1 TRBV4-1 NA TRBD2 TGCGCCAGCAGCCATGGACTAGTGGCGGATAATGAGCAGTTCTTC CASSHGLVADNEQFF
TRBJ2-2 TRBV7-9 NA TRBD2 TGTGCCAGCAGCGGTGGGACTAGCGGGAGAGGGCGTAACACCGGGGAGCTGTTTTTT CASSGGTSGRGRNTGELFF
TRBJ2-5 TRBV7-2 NA NA TGTGCCAGCAGCTTAGTTAGAGAGACCCAGTACTTC CASSLVRETQYF
TRBJ2-1 TRBV5-1 NA NA TGCGCCAGCAGCCCCCCCCCGACATACAATGAGCAGTTCTTC CASSPPPTYNEQFF
TRBJ2-1 TRBV11-2 NA TRBD2 TGTGCCACCACTACTTACTACCCGGTCCAGCGGGGGGGTGAGCAGTTCTTC CATTTYYPVQRGGEQFF
TRBJ1-5 TRBV19 few NA TGTGCCAGTAAGGTAACACAACGGAATCAGCCCCAGCATTTT CASKVTQRNQPQHF
TRBJ1-3 TRBV2 NA NA TGTGCCAGCAGTGAACAGGGACTCTCTGGAAACACCATATATTTT CASSEQGLSGNTIYF
TRBJ2-6 TRBV4-2 once TRBD2 TGTGCCAGCAGCCTCGCGGGAGGAGTTGGGGCCAACGTCCTGACTTTC CASSLAGGVGANVLTF
TRBJ1-2 TRBV7-9 NA NA TGTGCCAGCAGCGCAGCTCAGGAGCAAGTCACCTATGGCTACACCTTC CASSAAQEQVTYGYTF
TRBJ2-1 TRBV25-1 NA NA TGTGCCAGCAGTGAATGGGGCGGGTTCACCTACAATGAGCAGTTCTTC CASSEWGGFTYNEQFF
TRBJ2-7 TRBV7-2 NA TRBD2 TGTGCCAGCAGCTTGACTAGCGACTCCTACGAGCAGTACTTC CASSLTSDSYEQYF
TRBJ1-1 TRBV5-1 NA NA TGCGCCAGCAGCTTGGCCGAGGGGCCTGAAGCTTTCTTT CASSLAEGPEAFF
TRBJ2-5 TRBV19 NA NA TGTGCCAGTAGTCCCGATTTAGAGACCCAGTACTTC CASSPDLETQYF
TRBJ2-6 TRBV28 NA NA TGTGCCAGCAGTTTAGGGTCTGGGGCCAACGTCCTGACTTTC CASSLGSGANVLTF
TRBJ2-1 TRBV5-1 NA NA TGCGCCAGCAGCTTCGAGGGTCCCTACAATGAGCAGTTCTTC CASSFEGPYNEQFF
TRBJ2-3 TRBV14 NA TRBD1 TGTGCCAGCAGCGATAGGGGGCCCTGGGCCACAGATACGCAGTATTTT CASSDRGPWATDTQYF
TRBJ1-5 TRBV7-2 NA TRBD1 TGTGCCAGCAGCTTAGTGGCTTTGGGGCGACAGGGACAGCCCCAGCATTTT CASSLVALGRQGQPQHF
TRBJ1-2 TRBV7-2 NA NA TGTGCCAGCAGCCCGACGGTCGGGACTTATGGCTACACCTTC CASSPTVGTYGYTF